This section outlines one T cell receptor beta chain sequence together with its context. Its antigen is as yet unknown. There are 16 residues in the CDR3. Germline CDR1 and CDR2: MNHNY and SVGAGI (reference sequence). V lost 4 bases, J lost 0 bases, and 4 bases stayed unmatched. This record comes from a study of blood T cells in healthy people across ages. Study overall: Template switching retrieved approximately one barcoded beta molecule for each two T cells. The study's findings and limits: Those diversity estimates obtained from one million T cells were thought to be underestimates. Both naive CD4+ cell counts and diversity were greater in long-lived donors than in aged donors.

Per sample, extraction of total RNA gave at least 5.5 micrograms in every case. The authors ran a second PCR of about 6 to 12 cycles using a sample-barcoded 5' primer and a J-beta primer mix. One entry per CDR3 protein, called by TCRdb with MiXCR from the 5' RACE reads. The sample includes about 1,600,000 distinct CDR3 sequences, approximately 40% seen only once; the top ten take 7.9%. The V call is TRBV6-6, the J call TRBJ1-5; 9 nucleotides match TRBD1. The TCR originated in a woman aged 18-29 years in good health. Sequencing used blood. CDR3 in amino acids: CASSWDRAYSNQPQHF. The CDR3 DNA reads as TGTGCCAGCAGTTGGGACAGGGCCTATAGCAATCAGCCCCAGCATTTT.